A selection of T cell receptor beta chains follows, all from one sample in a study of cytomegalovirus exposure and HLA in healthy donors. The assay was immunoSEQ multiplex PCR, and TCRdb's table has in-frame clones only and misses some. The data contain some 150,000 clones, about 9.2% of them seen just once; the ten biggest clones take up 6.5% to 8.5%. Sequenced sample: PBMCs. These receptors were obtained from a woman aged 40 to 50 in good health and CMV-seropositive. Both conserved end residues are part of each CDR3. The order of the fields is J gene, clone size, V gene, D gene, CDR3 protein, CDR3 DNA. D genes are given only for firm matches. Size is stated for part of the rows, as once, few or many counts, or as a class when the clone is expanded.

j_call: TRBJ1-2
clone_size: NA
v_call: TRBV19
d_call: NA
cdr3_aa: CASSTRTAGYPF
cdr3_nt: TGTGCCAGTAGTACGAGGACTGCGGGCTACCCCTTC

j_call: TRBJ2-2
clone_size: NA
v_call: TRBV2
d_call: TRBD1
cdr3_aa: CASRRQGANTGELFF
cdr3_nt: TGTGCCAGCAGAAGACAGGGGGCCAACACCGGGGAGCTGTTTTTT

j_call: TRBJ2-6
clone_size: few
v_call: TRBV29-1
d_call: NA
cdr3_aa: CSVVGSSGANVLTF
cdr3_nt: TGCAGCGTTGTGGGGAGCTCTGGGGCCAACGTCCTGACTTTC

j_call: TRBJ2-7
clone_size: few
v_call: TRBV2
d_call: TRBD1
cdr3_aa: CASSETGGALYF
cdr3_nt: TGTGCCAGCAGTGAAACAGGGGGCGCCTTGTACTTC

j_call: TRBJ1-4
clone_size: few
v_call: TRBV6-1
d_call: TRBD1
cdr3_aa: CASSETGGEKLFF
cdr3_nt: TGTGCCAGCAGTGAAACAGGGGGGGAAAAACTGTTTTTT

j_call: TRBJ2-2
clone_size: few
v_call: TRBV2
d_call: TRBD1
cdr3_aa: CASSETGTGLGRRELFF
cdr3_nt: TGTGCCAGCAGTGAAACTGGGACAGGGCTGGGGCGACGGGAGCTGTTTTTT

j_call: TRBJ2-5
clone_size: few
v_call: TRBV30
d_call: NA
cdr3_aa: CAWSGNRQETQYF
cdr3_nt: TGTGCCTGGAGTGGGAACAGACAAGAGACCCAGTACTTC

j_call: TRBJ1-5
clone_size: few
v_call: TRBV2
d_call: NA
cdr3_aa: CASSENRAVQPQHF
cdr3_nt: TGTGCCAGCAGTGAGAACAGGGCGGTTCAGCCCCAGCATTTT

j_call: TRBJ2-3
clone_size: few
v_call: TRBV2
d_call: TRBD2
cdr3_aa: CASSGGLVFTDTQYF
cdr3_nt: TGTGCCAGCAGTGGGGGACTAGTTTTTACCGATACGCAGTATTTT

j_call: TRBJ2-1
clone_size: NA
v_call: TRBV5-1
d_call: TRBD1
cdr3_aa: CASSLGGQGNEQFF
cdr3_nt: TGCGCCAGCAGCTTGGGGGGACAGGGCAATGAGCAGTTCTTC

j_call: TRBJ2-1
clone_size: few
v_call: TRBV7-2
d_call: TRBD2
cdr3_aa: CASSLTSGGPDYNEQFF
cdr3_nt: TGTGCCAGCAGCTTGACTAGCGGGGGACCCGACTACAATGAGCAGTTCTTC